This T cell receptor beta chain was identified in a study of blood T cells in healthy people across ages. Study conclusions and caveats: Estimated diversity, derived from one million T cells, was regarded as an underestimate. PBMCs were not sorted, which prevented a conclusive comparison of naive versus antigen-experienced cells.

Together with a sample-barcoded 5' primer, a J-beta primer mix was included in a second PCR lasting 7 to 11 cycles. TCRdb re-analysed the 5' RACE reads in MiXCR, keeping a single row per CDR3 protein. The sample has 650,000 to 800,000 distinct CDR3 sequences, more than 40% seen once. Donor samples were obtained from healthy Caucasian individuals from Russia, aged about 6 to 95. Drawing of peripheral blood yielded ten milliliters from each donor. V lost 4 bases and J 5 bases, leaving 14 bases between the germline ends. This CDR3 is 14 amino acids long. The germline gives CDR1 LGHDT, CDR2 YNNKEL (reference sequence). Details on this clonotype: Its antigen is unidentified.

This rearrangement joins TRBV3-1 to TRBJ2-5; tentatively, D is TRBD2 (6 bases). The receptor comes from a man in his 60s in good health. Input material: blood. The CDR3 nucleotides read TGTGCCAGCAGCCCCAGGAGGGTCGCGGAGACCCAGTACTTC. This codes for CASSPRRVAETQYF.